These 25 T cell receptor beta chains share one sample of origin, sequenced in a study of blood T cell repertoires in COVID-19. Assay used: immunoSEQ multiplex PCR; TCRdb lists only in-frame clones, some missing. The sample contains under 95,000 clones, about 83% of which appear only once. The sequenced sample was peripheral blood. These receptors were obtained from an elderly woman with acute or convalescent COVID-19.

The CDR3 DNA reads TGCGCCAGCAAGTCCGACGGGCAAGAGACCCAGTACTTC. Translation gives CASKSDGQETQYF. The rearrangement links TRBV5-1 to TRBJ2-5; D unclear. This CDR3 is built from 13 residues. Deletions cut 6 bases from V and 2 bases from J, with 11 bases between. CDR1 is SGHRS, CDR2 YFSETQ, per germline.

V gene TRBV5-4 combines with J gene TRBJ2-1; 9 bases map to TRBD2. The V gene end was trimmed by 0 bases and the J gene end by 5 bases; junction bases not matched to a gene: 3. CDR3 length equals 15 residues. Per the germline V gene, CDR1 is SGHNT and CDR2 is YYREEE (reference sequence). In DNA, the CDR3 is TGTGCCAGCAGCTTGGTCCCTAGCGGGAACAATGAGCAGTTCTTC. This gives the protein CASSLVPSGNNEQFF.

This chain links TRBV4-1 with TRBJ2-2, with TRBD2 matching over 11 bases. Germline values: CDR1 MGHRA, CDR2 YSYEKL. This CDR3 region has 17 residues. V dropped 1 base and J dropped 1; count of bases not matched to a gene: 2. The CDR3 is CASSQGLAGWNTGELFF. CDR3 sequence (DNA): TGCGCCAGCAGCCAAGGACTAGCGGGGTGGAACACCGGGGAGCTGTTTTTT.

This chain uses TRBV7-2 with TRBJ2-1; the match to TRBD2 covers 10 bases. CDR1 SGHTA and CDR2 FQGNSA come from the germline V gene. There are 15 residues in the CDR3. J gave up 7 bases and V 4 bases, and 7 bases lay outside the gene matches. CDR3 region: CASSSLAGVQNEQFF. As DNA, the CDR3 is TGTGCCAGCAGCTCCCTAGCGGGAGTACAGAATGAGCAGTTCTTC.

This clone has only one observation. CDR3 sequence (DNA): TGTGCCAGCAGCTTAGCTGGGCCCCAGATACCTACGCAGTATTTT. This encodes CASSLAGPQIPTQYF. The rearrangement links TRBV11-1 to TRBJ2-3, with no clear D. Germline lookup yields CDR1 SGHAT and CDR2 FQDESV (reference sequence). V lost 0 bases to trimming and J lost 8 bases, with 15 bases between them. This CDR3 has 15 amino acids.

This clone was seen only once. The chain employs TRBV5-1 and TRBJ2-5; TRBD2 agrees at 10 bases. The CDR3 totals 17 residues. V lost 4 bases, J lost 4 bases, and 13 bases stayed unmatched. Looked up from germline, CDR1 is SGHRS and CDR2 is YFSETQ. Here the CDR3 DNA reads TGCGCCAGCAGCCTCACTAGCGGGATCCTTGGGGGAGAGACCCAGTACTTC. It yields the protein CASSLTSGILGGETQYF.

This clone appeared a single time. J is TRBJ1-2 and V is TRBV27, with TRBD1 as a possible D gene (6 bases). The germline V gene encodes CDR1 MNHEY and CDR2 SMNVEV (reference sequence). The CDR3 loop spans 15 amino acids. V dropped 5 bases and J dropped 1 base, with 14 bases sitting between them. The CDR3 region is CASSPWGLINYGYTF. The CDR3 DNA sequence: TGTGCCAGCAGTCCTTGGGGGCTTATTAACTATGGCTACACCTTC.

The chain has TRBV19 and TRBJ2-5, with 8 bases lining up with TRBD1. Germline V gene data show CDR1 as LNHDA and CDR2 as SQIVND (reference sequence). J gave up 5 bases and V 8 bases, and 7 bases lay outside the gene matches. This CDR3 has 13 residues. The CDR3, as DNA: TGTGCCAGTGGGACAGGCAGTACCGAGACCCAGTACTTC. This translates into CASGTGSTETQYF.

This clone has a single count. V and J are TRBV7-9 and TRBJ2-7; 9 bases line up with TRBD1. V trimming: 6 bases; J trimming: 7 bases; junction bases outside the gene matches: 19. Looked up from germline, CDR1 is SEHNR and CDR2 is FQNEAQ (reference sequence). The CDR3 contains 17 residues. The CDR3 sequence is CASSSDRGLVGLGEQYF. The CDR3 coding sequence is TGTGCCAGCAGTTCGGACAGGGGTTTGGTGGGGTTGGGTGAGCAGTACTTC.

The CDR3 is CASSSGQGYGYTF. The CDR3, as DNA: TGTGCCAGCAGTTCGGGACAGGGATATGGCTACACCTTC. The gene calls are TRBV12-3 or TRBV12-4 and TRBJ1-2; 9 bases are shared with TRBD1. The CDR3 is made up of 13 amino acids. Trimming took 4 bases from V and 5 from J; bases not matched to a gene: 2.

The chain employs TRBV7-9 and TRBJ2-2; 9 positions agree with TRBD1. CDR1 SEHNR and CDR2 FQNEAQ come from the germline V gene (reference sequence). The CDR3 has 15 amino acids. The J segment lost 7 bases and the V segment lost 5 bases, leaving 8 bases of the junction unmatched. In nucleotides, the CDR3 is TGTGCCAGCAGCCCCCGACAGGGGGAGGACGGGGAGCTGTTTTTT. Translation gives CASSPRQGEDGELFF.

This clone was detected only once. The chain couples TRBV5-8 to TRBJ2-7, with TRBD1 matching 12 bases. The CDR3 runs to 15 residues. V was pared by 3 bases and J by 7 bases, with 8 bases of the junction left unmatched. Germline V lookup: CDR1 SGHTS, CDR2 YDEGEE. The CDR3 sequence is CASSSGTGGGGEQYF. In DNA form, the CDR3 reads TGTGCCAGCAGCTCGGGGACAGGGGGCGGCGGGGAGCAGTACTTC.

This rearrangement joins TRBV21-1 to TRBJ2-7; the DNA was not used to check the table's D call, TRBD1. TRBV21-1 is classified as a pseudogene. CDR3 length: 15 amino acids. CDR3 in amino acids: CASSPHDRTSYEQYF. CDR3 nucleotide sequence: TGTGCCAGCAGCCCACACGACAGAACCTCCTACGAGCAGTACTTC.

The genes are TRBV2 and TRBJ2-7; TRBD2 is a possible D gene (5 bases). Looked up from germline, CDR1 is SNHLY and CDR2 is FYNNEI. V was cut by 6 bases and J by 6 bases, with 9 bases left in between. The CDR3 loop spans 11 amino acids. CDR3 region: CASSGDGEQYF. The CDR3 DNA is TGTGCCAGCAGCGGGGATGGCGAGCAGTACTTC.

The chain joins TRBV30 to TRBJ2-2; D is unresolved. The V and J ends lost 0 bases and 0 bases respectively, with 11 bases between them. Looked up from germline, CDR1 is GTSNPN and CDR2 is SVGIG (reference sequence). This CDR3 contains 16 residues. CDR3 amino acids: CAWSVLVRANTGELFF. The CDR3 nucleotides read TGTGCCTGGAGTGTACTGGTTCGCGCGAACACCGGGGAGCTGTTTTTT.

The CDR3 DNA is TGTGCCAGCACCGGGACAGTCTACACTGAAGCTTTCTTT. This sequence encodes CASTGTVYTEAFF. V gene TRBV12-3 or TRBV12-4 combines with J gene TRBJ1-1; 7 nucleotides line up with TRBD1. The CDR3 has 13 residues. V lost 7 bases and J lost 3; bases outside the gene matches: 5.

V gene TRBV28 combines with J gene TRBJ2-2; 7 bases align to TRBD1. Germline V gives CDR1 MDHEN, CDR2 SYDVKM. Trimming removed 3 bases from V and 2 bases from J; junction bases left unmatched: 3. This CDR3 is 15 amino acids long. CDR3 protein: CASSLGTANTGELFF. In DNA form, the CDR3 reads TGTGCCAGCAGTTTGGGGACAGCCAACACCGGGGAGCTGTTTTTT.

This clone was detected only a few times. The chain employs TRBV28 and TRBJ1-5; D possibly corresponds to TRBD1 (6 bases). V dropped 6 bases and J dropped 6 bases, with 15 bases sitting between them. CDR1 and CDR2 from the germline V gene are MDHEN and SYDVKM. The CDR3 has 14 residues. CDR3 DNA: TGTGCCAGCAGCTTCGGGGGGGGCTCTCAGCCCCAGCATTTT. Its translation: CASSFGGGSQPQHF. The full variable domain, with the rest looked up from reference TRBV28 and TRBJ1-5, is DVKVTQSSRYLVKRTGEKVFLECVQDMDHENMFWYRQDPGLGLRLIYFSYDVKMKEKGDIPEGYSVSREKKERFSLILESASTNQTSMYLCASSFGGGSQPQHFGDGTRLSIL.

V gene TRBV6-4 combines with J gene TRBJ2-1; 14 nucleotides align to TRBD2. From germline, CDR1 is MRHNA and CDR2 SNTAGT. V lost 6 bases to trimming and J lost 1 base; unmatched junction nucleotides: 8. CDR3 length equals 18 residues. CDR3 sequence: CASSPGTSGSRSYNEQFF. In nucleotides, the CDR3 is TGTGCCAGCAGCCCCGGGACTAGCGGGAGTAGGTCCTACAATGAGCAGTTCTTC.

The chain carries TRBV7-2 and TRBJ1-4, with D possibly TRBD1 on 6 matching bases. Deletions cut 6 bases from V and 6 bases from J, with 14 bases between. There are 14 residues in the CDR3. Looked up from germline, CDR1 is SGHTA and CDR2 is FQGNSA. CDR3 nucleotides: TGTGCCAGCAGTCGCCAGGGGCGGGATGAAAAACTGTTTTTT. This codes for CASSRQGRDEKLFF.

The CDR3 nucleotides are TGCGCCAGCAGCACCGGGACAGTCGAAAAACTGTTTTTT. It translates to CASSTGTVEKLFF. The chain employs TRBV4-1 and TRBJ1-4, with 7 bases matching TRBD1. Trimming at V came to 5 bases and at J to 8 bases, leaving 5 bases not matched to a gene. The CDR3 consists of 13 residues. Germline V gives CDR1 MGHRA, CDR2 YSYEKL.

The CDR3 spells CASVQDNTEAFF. CDR3 DNA sequence: TGTGCCAGCGTGCAGGATAACACTGAAGCTTTCTTT. The chain links TRBV2 to TRBJ1-1; no clear D gene. The CDR3 has 12 residues. Germline CDR1 is SNHLY and CDR2 is FYNNEI. V was cut by 8 bases and J by 2 bases, with 9 bases left in between.

This chain uses TRBV19 with TRBJ2-5; the D is unclear. Trimming stripped 5 bases from V and 5 bases from J, with 12 bases between. The germline V gene encodes CDR1 LNHDA and CDR2 SQIVND (reference sequence). This CDR3 comprises 13 residues. CDR3 in DNA: TGTGCCAGTAGTCCGCGAAATCGGGAGACCCAGTACTTC. Translating it yields CASSPRNRETQYF.

The chain is built from TRBV24-1 and TRBJ2-1; D remains unclear. Per germline, CDR1 KGHDR and CDR2 SFDVKD. CDR3 size: 13 residues. V lost 5 bases, J lost 8 bases, and 12 bases lay in between. The CDR3 nucleotides read TGTGCCACCAGTGTTCCCGGTCGAGATGAGCAGTTCTTC. Protein: CATSVPGRDEQFF.

The chain employs TRBV3-1 (or the pseudogene TRBV3-2) and TRBJ2-1, with TRBD2 matching 8 bases. J gave up 0 bases and V 4 bases, and 8 bases lay outside the gene matches. The germline V gene encodes CDR1 LGHDT and CDR2 YNNKEL (reference sequence). The CDR3 consists of 17 residues. The CDR3 is CASSLRGSGISYNEQFF. The CDR3 region has the DNA TGTGCCAGCAGCCTCCGGGGTAGCGGGATCTCCTACAATGAGCAGTTCTTC.